The 19 T cell receptor beta chains below were found in one sample sequenced in a study of blood T cell repertoires in COVID-19. Using immunoSEQ multiplex PCR, the repertoire was profiled, and TCRdb retains in-frame clones only, with some absent. The sample records tens of thousands of clones, less than 85% being singletons. Material: peripheral blood. These receptors all stem from a woman between 70 and 85 years old with acute or convalescent COVID-19.

The V call is TRBV5-8, the J call TRBJ1-6, with D maybe TRBD1 (5 bases). Trimming left V 3 bases short and J 6 bases short, with 7 bases between. The length of the CDR3 is 13 residues. CDR1 is SGHTS and CDR2 is YDEGEE in the germline V gene. As DNA, the CDR3 is TGTGCCAGCAGCTGGAGGGGTAATTCACCCCTCCACTTT. Protein sequence: CASSWRGNSPLHF.

The chain uses TRBV24-1 and TRBJ2-3; 11 bases fit TRBD1. The CDR3 has 16 amino acids. V dropped 2 bases and J dropped 1; count of bases not matched to a gene: 1. Looked up from germline, CDR1 is KGHDR and CDR2 is SFDVKD. CDR3 loop: CATSDWTGGRTDTQYF. CDR3 nucleotide sequence: TGTGCCACCAGTGATTGGACAGGGGGCCGCACAGATACGCAGTATTTT.

This chain connects TRBV6-5 to TRBJ1-6; TRBD1 matches 7 bases. Germline CDR1 MNHEY, CDR2 SVGAGI. Unmatched junction bases numbered 9, after V lost 0 bases and J lost 10 bases. This CDR3 has 16 residues. The CDR3, as DNA: TGTGCCAGCAGTTACTCGATTGACAGGGATGGCTCACCCCTCCACTTT. Translated: CASSYSIDRDGSPLHF.

This chain connects TRBV6-5 to TRBJ1-2, with a tentative D call TRBD1 (6 bases). Germline CDR1 MNHEY, CDR2 SVGAGI. V lost 7 bases, J lost 4 bases, and 13 bases lay in between. CDR3 length: 13 residues. Written as DNA, the CDR3 is TGTGCCAGCACGGCAGGGGTCATCTATGGCTACACCTTC. This sequence encodes CASTAGVIYGYTF.

This chain connects TRBV5-5 to TRBJ2-3, with D perhaps matching TRBD1 (5 bases). CDR1 and CDR2 from the germline V gene are SGHKS and YYEKEE (reference sequence). V was shortened by 0 bases and J by 6 bases, with 17 bases between the two germline ends. The CDR3 totals 16 residues. Here the CDR3 DNA reads TGTGCCAGCAGCTTGGGGGCAGGGATGATGGATGATACGCAGTATTTT. Its translation is CASSLGAGMMDDTQYF. The entire variable domain, with the rest obtained from reference TRBV5-5 and TRBJ2-3, is as follows: DAGVTQSPTHLIKTRGQQVTLRCSPISGHKSVSWYQQVLGQGPQFIFQYYEKEERGRGNFPDRFSARQFPNYSSELNVNALLLGDSALYLCASSLGAGMMDDTQYFGPGTRLTVL.

The rearrangement links TRBV12-3 or TRBV12-4 to TRBJ2-7; TRBD1 is a possible D gene (5 bases). This CDR3 region has 13 residues. Between the trimmed V and J ends, which lost 3 bases and 4 bases, there was a span of 10 bases. CDR3: CASSFTGPYEQYF. Here the CDR3 DNA reads TGTGCCAGCAGTTTTACAGGTCCTTACGAGCAGTACTTC.

V is TRBV15 and J is TRBJ1-1, with a possible D match to TRBD1 (6 bases). Per germline, CDR1 LNHNV and CDR2 YYDKDF (reference sequence). CDR3 size: 14 residues. V lost 7 bases and J 0 bases, leaving 12 bases between the germline ends. For the CDR3, the DNA is TGTGCCACCATGGACAGAGCAATGAACACTGAAGCTTTCTTT. It encodes CATMDRAMNTEAFF.

In this sample, this clone turned up once. The chain uses TRBV6-5 and TRBJ2-7; 7 bases line up with TRBD2. CDR3 length: 14 amino acids. Losses at the gene ends were 2 bases for V and 6 bases for J; bases not matched to a gene: 7. CDR1 and CDR2 (germline): MNHEY, SVGAGI. For the CDR3, the DNA is TGTGCCAGCAGTTACAGCGGGACCCTGTTCGAGCAGTACTTC. Residues: CASSYSGTLFEQYF.

The genes are TRBV20-1 and TRBJ2-3, with 12 bases that match TRBD2. In germline, CDR1 is DFQATT, CDR2 SNEGSKA (reference sequence). V gave up 3 bases and J gave up 0 bases; unmatched junction bases: 7. There are 17 residues in the CDR3. The CDR3 is CSASGLAGTSSTDTQYF. Written as DNA, the CDR3 is TGCAGTGCTAGTGGACTAGCGGGGACCTCTAGCACAGATACGCAGTATTTT.

V usage is TRBV18 and J usage is TRBJ2-2, with D hard to call. Germline assignment: CDR1 KGHSH and CDR2 LQKENI. This CDR3 is built from 15 residues. The V gene lost 0 bases and the J gene lost 7 bases, with 12 bases spanning the gap. CDR3 amino acids: CASSPPWAGDGELFF. Here the CDR3 DNA reads TGTGCCAGCTCACCACCTTGGGCAGGTGACGGGGAGCTGTTTTTT.

The chain carries TRBV7-3 and TRBJ2-7; TRBD2 matches at 9 bases. V trimming: 2 bases; J trimming: 5 bases; junction bases outside the gene matches: 7. CDR3 size: 15 residues. Looked up from germline, CDR1 is SGHTA and CDR2 is FQGTGA. The chain's CDR3 is CASSLGGGAFNEQYF. The CDR3 region has the DNA TGTGCCAGCAGCTTAGGCGGGGGGGCCTTCAACGAGCAGTACTTC.

This clone was seen once. The chain recombines TRBV6-2 or TRBV6-3 with TRBJ1-5; 8 bases agree with TRBD1. Losses at the gene ends were 0 bases for V and 8 bases for J; bases not matched to a gene: 3. The CDR3 totals 14 residues. The germline V gene encodes CDR1 MNHEY and CDR2 SVGEGT. DNA of the CDR3: TGTGCCAGCAGTTACTCGATGACAGGGGAGCCCCAGCATTTT. This encodes CASSYSMTGEPQHF.

V usage is TRBV2 and J usage is TRBJ2-1; 10 bases are shared with TRBD2. The CDR3 is 14 amino acids. With V trimmed by 10 bases and J by 7 bases, 10 bases remained unmatched. Per the germline V gene, CDR1 is SNHLY and CDR2 is FYNNEI. The CDR3, as DNA: TGTGCCACCTTCGGAGCGGGGGGGGAAAATGAGCAGTTCTTC. It codes for CATFGAGGENEQFF.

In its sample, this clone was seen a few times. The V gene is TRBV18, the J gene TRBJ1-4; 7 bases match TRBD1. The germline gives CDR1 KGHSH, CDR2 LQKENI. The CDR3 runs 16 residues. J gave up 8 bases and V 0 bases, and 9 bases lay outside the gene matches. The CDR3 protein is CASSPPGEQGREKLFF. As DNA, the CDR3 is TGTGCCAGCTCACCACCGGGCGAACAGGGGAGGGAAAAACTGTTTTTT.

This rearrangement joins TRBV6-2 or TRBV6-3 to TRBJ1-1; tentatively, D is TRBD1 (6 bases). V was trimmed by 5 bases and J by 4 bases, leaving 11 bases between them. This CDR3 has 13 residues. Germline V gene data show CDR1 as MNHEY and CDR2 as SVGEGT. As DNA, the CDR3 is TGTGCCAGCAGTCCGGACAGAATCACTGAAGCTTTCTTT. Its protein product is CASSPDRITEAFF.

The rearrangement links TRBV7-2 to TRBJ1-2, with 7 bases identical to TRBD1. This CDR3 comprises 13 residues. Germline V gives CDR1 SGHTA, CDR2 FQGNSA. After removal of 5 bases from V and 6 bases from J, the junction contained 6 bases not matched to a gene. For the CDR3, the DNA is TGTGCCAGCAGCACCAGCACAGGGGATGGCTACACCTTC. This encodes CASSTSTGDGYTF.

V gene TRBV27 combines with J gene TRBJ1-2; D unresolved. This CDR3 is built from 13 residues. Germline V CDR1 and CDR2: MNHEY, SMNVEV (reference sequence). V was clipped by 5 bases and J by 4 bases, with 11 bases between them. CDR3: CASSPFSSYGYTF. The CDR3 nucleotides are TGTGCCAGCAGTCCCTTCTCTTCCTATGGCTACACCTTC.

This chain connects TRBV6-2 or TRBV6-3 to TRBJ1-2, with a possible D match to TRBD1 (5 bases). CDR1 MNHEY and CDR2 SVGEGT come from the germline V gene. Deletions cut 6 bases from V and 2 bases from J, with 19 bases between. This CDR3 contains 16 residues. CDR3 in amino acids: CASSPASRVWNYGYTF. The CDR3 coding sequence is TGTGCCAGCAGCCCGGCATCCAGGGTCTGGAACTATGGCTACACCTTC.

The CDR3 nucleotides are TGCAGCGTTGCCCTTTTCGAGGGATCCCACTATGGCTACACCTTC. Encoded protein: CSVALFEGSHYGYTF. The chain combines TRBV29-1 with TRBJ1-2; D is unclear. This CDR3 is built from 15 residues. Germline V gene lookup returns CDR1 SQVTM and CDR2 ANQGSEA. Trimming took 4 bases from V and 3 from J, leaving 18 bases between them.